This T cell receptor beta chain was retrieved from a study of molecular identifiers for immune sequencing clone quantification (dated by TCRdb to 2017 to 2018). Describing the broader study: For a replicate experiment, the RNA from either approximately 20,000 or 100,000 naive CD8 T cells was divided into five aliquots, and four of those aliquots went on to sequencing. The study was a methods study using CD8 T cells to benchmark molecular-identifier clustering-based TCR repertoire sequencing (MIDCIRS) and TCR RNA copy counting. What the work shows at the level of the full study, not this receptor alone: Identical TCR molecules sharing a barcode could cause highly expanded clone sizes to be underestimated. When barcode sub-clustering was left out, chimeric consensus sequences inflated TCR diversity, with chimeras reaching as high as 47%. In CMV-specific effector cells, clones with more than 20 RNA copies contained over 99% of molecules, whereas in naive cells such clones contained under 1% of molecules. Even against a background of some 920,000 naive CD8 T cells, spiked-in Jurkat TCR RNA amounting to a single cell's worth was reported to be detectable. Modeling gave 3 to 3.5 recovered TCR RNA copies per cell versus about 10 by digital PCR, implying around 30% capture efficiency. Spiked-in Jurkat TCR RNA (about ten copies' worth), which is not part of the donor repertoire, was contained in the naive libraries.

The library was produced with PCR. The run used an Illumina HiSeq 4000. Preparation of bulk TCR libraries followed a previously described approach, with the TCR primers listed in Table S5. The Qiagen AllPrep DNA/RNA kit was used to purify total RNA. Before analysis, reads from multiple sequencing runs of the same library were pooled. The paper's processing steps were these. Only reads with exact TCR constant sequence were kept, trimmed to 150 nt, and grouped by their 12-nt molecular barcodes. Within each barcode group, reads were sub-clustered at a 15% Levenshtein threshold, and quality-weighted consensus sequences were built per RNA molecule. Non-functional sequences were discarded, and so were lower-count sequences lying one edit away from another sequence. Based on fitting two negative binomial distributions, any barcode sub-cluster with under 20% of the maximum read count was discarded. TCRdb reprocessing: public reads trimmed at Q25 with fastp, clones called with MiXCR, in-frame beta chains kept. When rows share a CDR3 protein, they turn into one entry using the most common DNA and genes. None of the V and J calls come from the authors' own analysis; TCRdb made them. The sample includes about 640,000 distinct CDR3 sequences, with 20% observed a single time. The ten most abundant clones make up roughly 0.9% of the sample.

On this clonotype itself: No antigen is known for it. No base qualities exist here, and no much larger clone lies one base off it.

Libraries of naive CD8 T cells were built from anywhere between roughly 17,000 and 1,100,000 sorted cells, with 10%, 30% or 50% of the purified RNA used. Naive CD8 T cells, defined as CD8+CD4-CCR7+CD45RA+, were FACS-sorted into RLT Plus buffer on a BD FACSAria II. To test detection sensitivity, Jurkat RNA equal to 9 to 10 TCR copies was added to samples of about 20,000-1,000,000 naive CD8 T cells. Enrichment of CD8 T cells was done with RosetteSep CD8+ T Cell Enrichment Cocktail plus Ficoll-Paque, and ACK red cell lysis came afterward. V was cut back by 8 bases and J by 5 bases, leaving a gap of 16 bases between them. Sequences MNHEY (CDR1) and SMNVEV (CDR2) are obtained from the germline V gene (reference sequence). From its cysteine to its phenylalanine, the CDR3 spans 14 amino acids. The retained sequence is limited to the CDR3, 42 bases, with the frame set at the first base.

The sequence derives from a human donor in good health. Some libraries in this study had Jurkat cell RNA spiked in. The sequence links TRBV27 to TRBJ1-5; the D gene is perhaps TRBD1, from 5 matching bases. The sequencing sample was made of naive CD8+ T cells from blood, with Jurkat cell RNA spiked in. The cell subset or site label, read with the paper, signifies: FACS-sorted CD8+CD4-CCR7+CD45RA+ naive T cells. The sequence in DNA is TGTGCCAGCGGGGCGACCTGGGTTGATCAGCCCCAGCATTTT. It is translated as CASGATWVDQPQHF.